Included here is one TCR beta chain sequence, with context. Antigen: not known. These data come from a study of long-term antiretroviral therapy in people with HIV. Each specimen consisted of about 1-10 million cryopreserved PBMC prior to extraction of DNA. This was the immunoSEQ v3.0 assay at survey level. The repertoire was sequenced with immunoSEQ multiplex PCR; TCRdb's copy has only in-frame clones and lacks some. The repertoire holds about 16,000 clones, more than 75% seen once, with more than 10% in the top ten. Notes on the study in general: Blood specimens, gathered between about 2003 and 2018, were possibly obtained under older ART regimens. Repertoires in HIV (unlike those of controls) had narrower CDR3 length ranges. Relative to transplant donor controls, diversity remained lower despite increasing after ART.

Germline CDR1 MNHEY, CDR2 SMNVEV (reference sequence). Trimming removed 10 bases from V and 4 bases from J, with 13 bases in between. This CDR3 has 13 amino acids. Sequencing was performed on unsorted PBMCs, taken 0.7 years before starting antiretroviral therapy. The J gene is TRBJ2-2, the V gene TRBV27, with D possibly matching TRBD2 (6 bases). The source is a man aged 50-59 years with HIV. CDR3 sequence (DNA): TGTGCCACAAGGCCAGCGGGCACCGGGGAGCTGTTTTTT. Translation gives CATRPAGTGELFF.